This T cell receptor (beta chain) was observed in a study of early T cells in non-severe SARS-CoV-2 infection. The overall study: Sequencing of unsorted whole blood was done on bulk RNA, leaving chains unpaired. Notes on the study in general: Missing private and CD4 specificities, VDJdb matching favored anti-spike CD8 responses.

At least ten counts were recorded for this clonotype. What it binds is unknown. The CDR3 extends over 14 amino acids. V gave up 3 bases and J gave up 6 bases; unmatched junction bases: 6. Individually, cDNA molecules had unique molecular identifiers attached to them. A single record per CDR3 protein comes from TCRdb applying MiXCR to the 5' RACE reads. The table lists fewer than 95,000 distinct CDR3 sequences, roughly 17% of them singletons, with just over 5% in the top ten. V is TRBV12-3 or TRBV12-4 and J is TRBJ2-3, with 7 nucleotides matching TRBD2. The origin of this receptor is an adult who was a healthcare worker with PCR-confirmed SARS-CoV-2 infection or an uninfected control (not recorded which). This sample comprised whole blood, obtained at baseline. The CDR3 DNA is TGTGCCAGCAGTTTTAACTCCGGGAGGGATACGCAGTATTTT. It yields the protein CASSFNSGRDTQYF.